This TCR beta chain was profiled in a study of T-cell memory formation after mild COVID-19. Study details: Each donor largely had its own TCR clusters.

It was 5'RACE with constant-segment primers that produced the TCR alpha and TCR beta cDNA libraries, which carried sample barcodes and UMIs. TCRdb fed the 5' RACE reads into MiXCR, producing one record per CDR3 protein. The sample carries 350,000 to 500,000 distinct CDR3 sequences, 23% recorded once. Notes on this clonotype: No antigen is known for it. Sequence at one end of the junction differs from germline and may be a read error.

Study-wide results and limits: Clones shrinking from day 15 to 85 showed even CD4/CD8 mixes; later expanders tilted CD4+. Prior to infection, memory already included some responding clones, suggesting cross-reactive memory joined.

The CDR3 extends over 14 amino acids. Germline CDR1 SGHDN, CDR2 FVKESK. The chain is built from TRBV14 and TRBJ2-7; D perhaps matches TRBD1 (6 bases). This clonotype was obtained from an adult woman who had mild COVID-19 (a few samples of this study predate the infection). Cell type and time point are not known. The material sequenced was PBMCs or a T cell subset sorted from them (not recorded which). The CDR3 loop is CASSQDFWRTEKQF. The CDR3, as DNA: TGTGCCAGCAGCCAAGATTTTTGGAGGACAGAGAAGCAATTC.